One sample yielded the 11 T cell receptor beta chains listed below, sequenced in a study of blood T cell repertoires in COVID-19. Some clones are missing from TCRdb's copy, which holds only in-frame ones; the method was immunoSEQ multiplex PCR. This table holds around 64,000 clones, roughly 87% found once. Sequencing used peripheral blood. These receptors were obtained from a woman aged 80 or over with acute or convalescent COVID-19.

The rearrangement uses TRBV7-8 and TRBJ1-2; TRBD1 matches 8 bases. The CDR3 extends over 16 amino acids. With 0 bases clipped from V and 2 bases from J, the junction kept 5 bases outside the gene matches. CDR1 is SGHVS and CDR2 is FQNEAQ in the germline V gene. The CDR3 sequence: CASSLASGQGNYGYTF. The DNA for the CDR3 is TGTGCCAGCAGCTTAGCGTCAGGACAGGGAAACTATGGCTACACCTTC.

The rearrangement joins TRBV6-1 to TRBJ1-6, with D perhaps TRBD1 (6 bases). Trimming removed 1 base at V and 0 bases at J, with 10 bases between. The CDR3 has 17 amino acids. CDR1 is MNHNS, CDR2 SASEGT, per germline. In DNA form, the CDR3 reads TGTGCCAGCAGTGAAGGGGGGGGCTTCTCCTATAATTCACCCCTCCACTTT. It specifies CASSEGGGFSYNSPLHF.

The gene calls are TRBV29-1 and TRBJ2-1; 11 bases line up with TRBD2. With 4 bases clipped from V and 4 bases from J, the junction kept 3 bases outside the gene matches. The germline CDR1 and CDR2 sequences are SQVTM and ANQGSEA. The length of the CDR3 is 14 residues. As DNA, the CDR3 is TGCAGCGTTGGAGGACTAGCGGGTTACAATGAGCAGTTCTTC. This sequence encodes CSVGGLAGYNEQFF.

This chain joins TRBV19 and TRBJ2-2, with TRBD2 matching over 16 bases. With 3 bases clipped from V and 3 bases from J, the junction kept 4 bases outside the gene matches. Germline loops: CDR1 LNHDA, CDR2 SQIVND (reference sequence). CDR3 length: 18 residues. The CDR3 bases are TGTGCCAGTAGTATGGGACTAGCGGGAGGGAAGCACACCGGGGAGCTGTTTTTT. Protein product: CASSMGLAGGKHTGELFF. The whole variable domain, filled in from reference TRBV19 and TRBJ2-2, reads DGGITQSPKYLFRKEGQNVTLSCEQNLNHDAMYWYRQDPGQGLRLIYYSQIVNDFQKGDIAEGYSVSREKKESFPLTVTSAQKNPTAFYLCASSMGLAGGKHTGELFFGEGSRLTVL.

V and J are TRBV7-2 and TRBJ1-2; D is unresolved. The V and J ends lost 4 bases and 8 bases respectively, with 11 bases between them. The CDR3 has 12 residues. The V gene's germline CDR1 is SGHTA and CDR2 FQGNSA. This CDR3 is CASSWIGVGYTF. In nucleotides, the CDR3 is TGTGCCAGCAGCTGGATTGGAGTCGGCTACACCTTC. The full variable domain, its missing parts supplied by reference TRBV7-2 and TRBJ1-2, is GAGVSQSPSNKVTEKGKDVELRCDPISGHTALYWYRQSLGQGLEFLIYFQGNSAPDKSGLPSDRFSAERTGGSVSTLTIQRTQQEDSAVYLCASSWIGVGYTFGSGTRLTVV.

The V and J genes are TRBV27 and TRBJ1-5, with D perhaps matching TRBD1 (5 bases). Germline CDR1 and CDR2: MNHEY and SMNVEV (reference sequence). The CDR3 is made up of 13 amino acids. V lost 8 bases to trimming and J lost 6 bases, with 14 bases between them. The CDR3 DNA reads TGTGCCAGCTGGGCGGCGGGGGTTCAGCCCCAGCATTTT. This gives the protein CASWAAGVQPQHF.

As concerns this clone: At one end, the junction sequence differs from germline, possibly due to a read error. The chain employs TRBV20-1 and TRBJ1-2; no clear D gene. The CDR3 consists of 11 residues. Germline CDR1 DFQATT, CDR2 SNEGSKA (reference sequence). CDR3 nucleotides: TGCAGTGTCCTTGGGAGTCCCGGGTTCGCCTTC. Translation gives CSVLGSPGFAF.

The J gene is TRBJ2-4, the V gene TRBV28, with 7 bases matching TRBD1. The J segment lost 2 bases and the V segment lost 2 bases, leaving 6 bases of the junction unmatched. The germline CDR1 and CDR2 sequences are MDHEN and SYDVKM. The CDR3 sequence is 16 residues long. Here the CDR3 reads CASSLGDRATKNIQYF. The CDR3 coding sequence is TGTGCCAGCAGTTTAGGAGACAGGGCGACCAAAAACATTCAGTACTTC.

This clone came up once. V usage is TRBV11-2 and J usage is TRBJ2-2; 7 nucleotides align to TRBD1. CDR3 length: 14 residues. With 5 bases clipped from V and 6 bases from J, the junction kept 6 bases outside the gene matches. Germline values: CDR1 SGHAT, CDR2 FQNNGV. This CDR3 reads CASSDRVRAGELFF. CDR3 nucleotides: TGTGCCAGCAGCGACAGGGTGAGGGCCGGGGAGCTGTTTTTT.

The chain employs TRBV18 and TRBJ2-1, with D possibly TRBD2 on 5 matching bases. This CDR3 is built from 15 residues. Germline lookup yields CDR1 KGHSH and CDR2 LQKENI. V lost 3 bases and J 2 bases, leaving 11 bases between the germline ends. The CDR3 is CASSPGLETYNEQFF. In DNA, the CDR3 is TGTGCCAGCTCACCCGGACTGGAGACCTACAATGAGCAGTTCTTC.

This clone was detected once. This rearrangement joins TRBV5-1 to TRBJ2-3; tentatively, D is TRBD2 (6 bases). Trimming pared 2 bases from V and 0 bases from J, leaving 19 bases between. Germline values: CDR1 SGHRS, CDR2 YFSETQ. The CDR3 runs to 18 residues. The CDR3 nucleotides read TGCGCCAGCAGCTTCAATCCGAATGGCGGGGTAAGCACAGATACGCAGTATTTT. This translates into CASSFNPNGGVSTDTQYF.